The TCR beta chain under discussion was sequenced for a study of cytomegalovirus exposure and HLA in healthy donors. Germline V lookup: CDR1 GTSNPN, CDR2 SVGIG (reference sequence). The CDR3 has 17 residues. As concerns this clone: Sequence at one end of the junction differs from germline and may be a read error.

13 Jbeta primers and 60 Vbeta primers were used for the PCR. Assay: immunoSEQ multiplex PCR; the TCRdb copy retains only in-frame clones and omits some. The table shows about 77,000 clones, with roughly 78% occurring only once. The specimen was PBMCs. The chain is built from TRBV30 and TRBJ2-1, with 7 bases fitting TRBD2. The clonotype comes from a man aged 35-49 years in good health and CMV-seronegative. CDR3 region: CVWSPPRLAGAYNEQFF. The CDR3, as DNA: TGTGTCTGGAGTCCACCTCGACTCGCGGGAGCCTACAATGAGCAGTTCTTC.